The 26 T cell receptor beta chains given below trace back to one sample, sequenced in a study of chemoradiotherapy in HPV16-positive cancers. Sequenced by immunoSEQ multiplex PCR; TCRdb stores in-frame clones only, minus some. Among under 4,000 clones, approximately 78% were seen once, and the ten largest hold roughly 8.9%. Sample: tumor tissue, taken from a patient who underwent chemoradiotherapy. These receptors came from a human donor with HPV-associated anogenital cancer.

The chain employs TRBV30 and TRBJ1-1; D is unresolved. The germline CDR1 and CDR2 sequences are GTSNPN and SVGIG (reference sequence). CDR3 length: 15 residues. The V and J ends lost 4 bases and 0 bases respectively, with 15 bases between them. DNA of the CDR3: TGTGCCTGGACCCGAGGGCGGATCATGAACACTGAAGCTTTCTTT. Encoded protein: CAWTRGRIMNTEAFF. Supplemented by reference TRBV30 and TRBJ1-1, the full variable domain reads SQTIHQWPATLVQPVGSPLSLECTVEGTSNPNLYWYRQAAGRGLQLLFYSVGIGQISSEVPQNLSASRPQDRQFILSSKKLLLSDSGFYLCAWTRGRIMNTEAFFGQGTRLTVV.

The chain carries TRBV11-2 and TRBJ2-7; tentative D call: TRBD2 (6 bases). Germline values: CDR1 SGHAT, CDR2 FQNNGV. The CDR3 runs 16 residues. Trimming removed 2 bases at V and 5 bases at J, with 19 bases between. The CDR3 here is CASSLTGGWVVHEQYF. The CDR3, as DNA: TGTGCCAGCAGCTTAACCGGGGGTTGGGTAGTTCACGAGCAGTACTTC.

This chain links TRBV18 with TRBJ2-6; TRBD1 matches 8 bases. CDR1 is KGHSH, CDR2 LQKENI, per germline. V lost 4 bases to trimming and J lost 4 bases; unmatched junction nucleotides: 12. The CDR3 runs 18 residues. The CDR3 DNA reads TGTGCCAGCTCACGGCCGGGACAGGACGCGTGGGGGGCCAACGTCCTGACTTTC. Protein product: CASSRPGQDAWGANVLTF.

V gene TRBV7-9 combines with J gene TRBJ1-3; the match to TRBD1 covers 8 bases. Germline V lookup: CDR1 SEHNR, CDR2 FQNEAQ (reference sequence). V lost 2 bases, J lost 0 bases, and 0 bases stayed unmatched. The CDR3 is made up of 15 amino acids. CDR3 sequence (DNA): TGTGCCAGCAGCTTACAGGGGGCCTCTGGAAACACCATATATTTT. Encoded protein: CASSLQGASGNTIYF.

This clone was detected only once. The chain combines TRBV9 with TRBJ2-2; 10 bases align to TRBD2. Losses at the gene ends were 0 bases for V and 5 bases for J; bases not matched to a gene: 4. The CDR3 is 16 amino acids. Germline loops: CDR1 SGDLS, CDR2 YYNGEE. The CDR3 spells CASSVGASGSTGELFF. CDR3 in DNA: TGTGCCAGCAGCGTAGGGGCTAGCGGGAGTACCGGGGAGCTGTTTTTT.

The gene calls are TRBV7-2 and TRBJ1-3, with D possibly TRBD1 on 5 matching bases. The CDR3 spans 17 residues. The germline CDR1 and CDR2 sequences are SGHTA and FQGNSA. Trimming stripped 4 bases from V and 2 bases from J, with 18 bases between. CDR3 in DNA: TGTGCCAGCAGCTACTACTCCGGGGCCGGTGCTGGAAACACCATATATTTT. Its translation is CASSYYSGAGAGNTIYF. The whole variable domain, remainder taken from reference TRBV7-2 and TRBJ1-3, is GAGVSQSPSNKVTEKGKDVELRCDPISGHTALYWYRQSLGQGLEFLIYFQGNSAPDKSGLPSDRFSAERTGGSVSTLTIQRTQQEDSAVYLCASSYYSGAGAGNTIYFGEGSWLTVV.

The genes are TRBV5-5 and TRBJ1-1; 9 nucleotides match TRBD1. Germline CDR1 reads SGHKS; CDR2 reads YYEKEE (reference sequence). V dropped 4 bases and J dropped 4; count of bases not matched to a gene: 5. The CDR3 extends over 14 amino acids. The CDR3 loop reads CASSQQGAITEAFF. The CDR3 bases are TGTGCCAGCAGCCAACAGGGGGCGATCACTGAAGCTTTCTTT.

This clone has just a few counts. The J gene is TRBJ2-2, the V gene TRBV10-3; D is uncertain. The CDR3 is 15 residues long. The germline V and J ends were trimmed by 3 bases and 6 bases, with 14 bases remaining between them. The germline V gene has CDR1 ENHRY and CDR2 SYGVKD. CDR3 residues: CAISERWSGAGELFF. CDR3 in DNA: TGTGCCATCAGTGAACGATGGAGTGGGGCCGGGGAGCTGTTTTTT.

This chain links TRBV6-6 with TRBJ1-1; D not resolved. The CDR3 consists of 15 residues. V lost 4 bases to trimming and J lost 0 bases, with 12 bases between them. CDR1 and CDR2 from the germline V gene are MNHNY and SVGAGI (reference sequence). CDR3 nucleotide sequence: TGTGCCAGCAGTTCACGTATAGAAATGAACACTGAAGCTTTCTTT. It codes for CASSSRIEMNTEAFF.

This chain links TRBV7-9 with TRBJ2-7; D might be TRBD1 (5 bases). Germline V gene sequence: CDR1 SEHNR, CDR2 FQNEAQ (reference sequence). This CDR3 has 12 amino acids. V was clipped by 6 bases and J by 1 base, with 7 bases between them. CDR3 nucleotides: TGTGCCAGCAGTCAGGGTTCCTACGAGCAGTACTTC. It encodes CASSQGSYEQYF.

The chain employs TRBV18 and TRBJ2-7; D remains ambiguous. The V gene lost 4 bases and the J gene lost 6 bases, with 10 bases spanning the gap. This CDR3 region has 12 residues. Per the germline V gene, CDR1 is KGHSH and CDR2 is LQKENI. CDR3 coding DNA: TGTGCCAGCTCACGACGAGCAGGCGAGCAGTACTTC. This translates into CASSRRAGEQYF.

The V gene is TRBV6-5, the J gene TRBJ2-5; no clear D gene. The ends were cut back, 2 bases at V and 0 bases at J, with 10 bases in the middle. Germline CDR1 MNHEY, CDR2 SVGAGI. The CDR3 covers 15 residues. CDR3 DNA sequence: TGTGCCAGCAGTTACGCGACTTGGAACCAAGAGACCCAGTACTTC. Protein sequence: CASSYATWNQETQYF.

This chain uses TRBV30 with TRBJ2-7, with D maybe TRBD1 (5 bases). This CDR3 has 13 residues. The V end lost 3 bases, the J end lost 5 bases, and 14 bases lay between the germline ends. CDR1 is GTSNPN and CDR2 is SVGIG in the germline V gene (reference sequence). The CDR3 DNA is TGTGCCTGGAGAGTACCAGGGATGAACGAGCAGTACTTC. Encoded protein: CAWRVPGMNEQYF.

The rearrangement joins TRBV27 to TRBJ1-1, with 9 bases identical to TRBD1. CDR3 length: 15 residues. V lost 5 bases, J lost 0 bases, and 4 bases stayed unmatched. Germline loops: CDR1 MNHEY, CDR2 SMNVEV (reference sequence). The CDR3 protein is CASSIHRGLNTEAFF. DNA of the CDR3: TGTGCCAGCAGTATTCACAGGGGGCTGAACACTGAAGCTTTCTTT.

This clone has just one count. This rearrangement joins TRBV13 to TRBJ1-2; D not certain. Germline CDR1 PRHDT, CDR2 FYEKMQ (reference sequence). The V and J ends lost 5 bases and 5 bases respectively, with 9 bases between them. The CDR3 is 12 amino acids. CDR3 sequence (DNA): TGTGCCAGCAGCGTTTCACAGTATGGCTACACCTTC. Residues: CASSVSQYGYTF.

V and J are TRBV6-5 and TRBJ1-4; the D gene is possibly TRBD1 (5 bases). V lost 7 bases to trimming and J lost 1 base, with 7 bases between them. Per the germline V gene, CDR1 is MNHEY and CDR2 is SVGAGI. The CDR3 has 13 residues. The CDR3 sequence is CASTDRTNEKLFF. The CDR3 DNA follows: TGTGCCAGCACCGACAGAACTAATGAAAAACTGTTTTTT.

The CDR3 here is CASRPGTENNEQFF. In nucleotides, the CDR3 is TGTGCCAGCAGGCCCGGGACAGAAAACAATGAGCAGTTCTTC. The chain combines TRBV7-9 with TRBJ2-1, with 7 nucleotides matching TRBD1. Germline CDR1 SEHNR, CDR2 FQNEAQ (reference sequence). The V segment lost 6 bases and the J segment 5 bases; nucleotides outside the gene matches: 7. The CDR3 length is 14 residues.

This CDR3 reads CASDVSSYNSPLHF. The CDR3 region has the DNA TGTGCCAGCGACGTGAGCTCCTATAATTCACCCCTCCACTTT. The chain carries TRBV28 and TRBJ1-6; D gene uncertain. The V and J ends lost 8 bases and 0 bases respectively, with 8 bases between them. This CDR3 spans 14 amino acids. CDR1 is MDHEN and CDR2 is SYDVKM in the germline V gene.

The rearrangement links TRBV27 to TRBJ2-7, with D possibly being TRBD1 or TRBD2 (5 bases each). This CDR3 has 18 amino acids. The V gene's germline CDR1 is MNHEY and CDR2 SMNVEV (reference sequence). Trimming removed 7 bases from V and 4 bases from J, with 29 bases in between. In DNA form, the CDR3 reads TGTGCCAGCACCCAAAGAGGGACGACTCTCTCCCCGCGATACGAGCAGTACTTC. This translates into CASTQRGTTLSPRYEQYF.

DNA of the CDR3: TGTGCCAGCAGTCAAGGAAACACTGAAGCTTTCTTT. This gives the protein CASSQGNTEAFF. This sequence joins TRBV25-1 and TRBJ1-1; D is ambiguous. From germline, CDR1 is MGHDK and CDR2 SYGVNS. CDR3 size: 12 residues. Trimming stripped 5 bases from V and 2 bases from J, with 6 bases between.

This clone showed up just once. This rearrangement joins TRBV7-9 to TRBJ2-3; no firm D call. Trimming took 4 bases from V and 4 from J, leaving 15 bases between them. This CDR3 region has 15 residues. Germline V gene sequence: CDR1 SEHNR, CDR2 FQNEAQ (reference sequence). The CDR3 sequence: CASSSSLARSDTQYF. For the CDR3, the DNA is TGTGCCAGCAGCTCAAGTCTCGCTAGATCAGATACGCAGTATTTT.

J is TRBJ2-1 and V is TRBV19; 7 bases align to TRBD2. Trimming removed 5 bases from V and 8 bases from J; junction bases left unmatched: 12. The CDR3 has 15 amino acids. Germline CDR1 reads LNHDA; CDR2 reads SQIVND (reference sequence). CDR3 protein: CASSLGTIPWDEQFF. The CDR3 region has the DNA TGTGCCAGTAGTCTAGGGACTATCCCTTGGGATGAGCAGTTCTTC.

The chain couples TRBV5-6 to TRBJ2-3; no clear D gene. Germline V gives CDR1 SGHDT, CDR2 YYEEEE. Trimming cost V 3 bases and J 6 bases, with 23 bases left between them. The CDR3 totals 17 residues. CDR3 sequence (DNA): TGTGCCAGCAGCTGGAACCACCGGCAGGCCGTGATGGATACGCAGTATTTT. The encoded protein is CASSWNHRQAVMDTQYF.

This sequence joins TRBV4-2 and TRBJ1-1, with D perhaps TRBD1 (6 bases). V was trimmed by 1 base and J by 0 bases, leaving 9 bases between them. CDR1 and CDR2 (germline): LGHNA, YNFKEQ. This CDR3 region has 15 residues. CDR3 in amino acids: CASSQVGQMNTEAFF. Written as DNA, the CDR3 is TGTGCCAGCAGCCAAGTAGGACAGATGAACACTGAAGCTTTCTTT.

The chain joins TRBV2 to TRBJ2-3; 8 bases match TRBD1. In germline, CDR1 is SNHLY, CDR2 FYNNEI. V dropped 4 bases and J dropped 2; count of bases not matched to a gene: 5. This CDR3 is 15 amino acids long. The CDR3 reads CASSGQGMDTDTQYF. CDR3 in DNA: TGTGCCAGCAGTGGACAGGGGATGGACACAGATACGCAGTATTTT. Variable domain in full (rest from reference TRBV2 and TRBJ2-3): EPEVTQTPSHQVTQMGQEVILRCVPISNHLYFYWYRQILGQKVEFLVSFYNNEISEKSEIFDDQFSVERPDGSNFTLKIRSTKLEDSAMYFCASSGQGMDTDTQYFGPGTRLTVL.

The chain is built from TRBV5-4 and TRBJ2-7; TRBD2 agrees at 8 bases. V lost 4 bases and J lost 0; bases outside the gene matches: 6. CDR3 length equals 15 residues. Germline-derived CDR1 and CDR2 are SGHNT and YYREEE (reference sequence). The CDR3 region is CASSRGGRGSYEQYF. The CDR3 bases are TGTGCCAGCAGCCGGGGGGGTAGGGGCTCCTACGAGCAGTACTTC.